This entry lists 19 T cell receptor beta chains sequenced from one sample in a study of blood T cell repertoires in COVID-19. Some clones are missing from TCRdb's copy, which holds only in-frame ones; the method was immunoSEQ multiplex PCR. This sample yields 200,000 to 300,000 clones, of which about 91% are seen a single time; 2% to 3% belongs to the top ten. Sequenced: peripheral blood. The receptors stem from a person aged 18 to 30 with COVID-19, enrolled during active disease.

The chain has TRBV28 and TRBJ2-3, with D tentatively TRBD2 (6 bases). Per germline, CDR1 MDHEN and CDR2 SYDVKM. The CDR3 covers 18 residues. V lost 5 bases to trimming and J lost 6 bases, with 27 bases between them. This chain's CDR3 is CASSVSPGLGTFLDTQYF. In DNA form, the CDR3 reads TGTGCCAGCAGTGTGAGTCCGGGACTCGGTACCTTTCTGGATACGCAGTATTTT.

This clone was seen a few times. V is TRBV19 and J is TRBJ1-2; D ambiguous. Between the trimmed V and J ends, which lost 4 bases and 5 bases, there was a span of 14 bases. Germline V gives CDR1 LNHDA, CDR2 SQIVND (reference sequence). This CDR3 region has 14 residues. In nucleotides, the CDR3 is TGTGCCAGTAGTACGGCTAGCAGGAGTTATGGCTACACCTTC. Residues: CASSTASRSYGYTF.

The chain joins TRBV3-1 (or the pseudogene TRBV3-2) to TRBJ2-2, with 8 bases that match TRBD2. V shed 1 base, J shed 6 bases, and the junction held 10 bases outside the gene matches. The CDR3 totals 17 residues. CDR1 LGHDT and CDR2 YNNKEL come from the germline V gene (reference sequence). The chain's CDR3 is CASSQGVVLAGSGELFF. CDR3 in DNA: TGTGCCAGCAGCCAAGGGGTAGTCCTAGCGGGCTCCGGGGAGCTGTTTTTT.

This chain joins TRBV9 and TRBJ2-3; possibly TRBD1 for D (6 bases). This CDR3 region has 16 residues. V dropped 0 bases and J dropped 5 bases, with 16 bases sitting between them. Germline-derived CDR1 and CDR2 are SGDLS and YYNGEE. The CDR3 here is CASSVAGAGVVDTQYF. In DNA form, the CDR3 reads TGTGCCAGCAGCGTAGCAGGGGCAGGGGTTGTAGATACGCAGTATTTT.

J is TRBJ2-5 and V is TRBV6-6, with TRBD2 matching 9 bases. This CDR3 comprises 20 residues. The V gene's germline CDR1 is MNHNY and CDR2 SVGAGI (reference sequence). The ends lost 6 bases at V and 5 bases at J; junction bases unmatched: 25. The CDR3 here is CASSNLGSDQAGGGRETQYF. The CDR3 nucleotides read TGTGCCAGCAGCAATCTCGGGTCCGACCAAGCGGGAGGAGGTCGGGAGACCCAGTACTTC.

This chain uses TRBV5-1 with TRBJ2-1; D gene unclear. The CDR3 totals 17 residues. Trimming stripped 4 bases from V and 5 bases from J, with 22 bases between. From germline, CDR1 is SGHRS and CDR2 YFSETQ. CDR3 in amino acids: CASSPPPDTTVNNEQFF. The CDR3 nucleotides are TGCGCCAGCAGCCCACCACCCGACACAACAGTTAACAATGAGCAGTTCTTC.

This chain connects TRBV19 to TRBJ2-5; D unclear. This CDR3 region has 13 residues. Looked up from germline, CDR1 is LNHDA and CDR2 is SQIVND (reference sequence). V was pared by 3 bases and J by 1 base, with 6 bases between. Written as DNA, the CDR3 is TGTGCCAGTAGTATCTCGGTCCAAGAGACCCAGTACTTC. Residues: CASSISVQETQYF.

The V gene is TRBV3-1 (or the pseudogene TRBV3-2), the J gene TRBJ2-5, with D uncertain. V lost 0 bases to trimming and J lost 0 bases, with 11 bases between them. The CDR3 runs to 16 residues. Germline V gene sequence: CDR1 LGHDT, CDR2 YNNKEL (reference sequence). CDR3 bases: TGTGCCAGCAGCCAAGATGGGCCCACGTACCAAGAGACCCAGTACTTC. Translation: CASSQDGPTYQETQYF.

In its sample, this clone was seen a few times. The rearrangement links TRBV30 to TRBJ1-2, with 7 bases lining up with TRBD1. Germline CDR1 is GTSNPN and CDR2 is SVGIG (reference sequence). The CDR3 is 13 residues long. Germline trimming cut 2 bases from V and 5 bases from J; bases unmatched to any gene: 5. The CDR3 reads CAWSPQGDYGYTF. The CDR3 region has the DNA TGTGCCTGGAGTCCTCAGGGGGATTATGGCTACACCTTC.

This chain links TRBV11-2 with TRBJ2-5; tentatively, D is TRBD2 (7 bases). CDR3 length: 16 amino acids. The ends were cut back, 5 bases at V and 4 bases at J, with 20 bases in the middle. Germline V gene data show CDR1 as SGHAT and CDR2 as FQNNGV. CDR3 sequence (DNA): TGTGCCAGCAGCGGAGACAGGATGGGCGGGAGAGAGACCCAGTACTTC. Translated, it gives CASSGDRMGGRETQYF.

This chain connects TRBV19 to TRBJ2-1, with TRBD2 matching over 9 bases. The V segment lost 5 bases and the J segment 7 bases; nucleotides outside the gene matches: 6. CDR3 length: 14 residues. Germline CDR1 and CDR2: LNHDA and SQIVND (reference sequence). CDR3 sequence (DNA): TGTGCCAGTAGTGCGGGAGGGCCTATTAATGAGCAGTTCTTC. Translating gives CASSAGGPINEQFF.

In DNA, the CDR3 is TGTGCCAGCAGCCCCCTGACACGGGGCTCCTACGAGCAGTACTTC. Amino acid sequence: CASSPLTRGSYEQYF. This chain uses TRBV4-2 with TRBJ2-7; D is possibly TRBD2 (5 bases). Germline V gene sequence: CDR1 LGHNA, CDR2 YNFKEQ. This CDR3 region has 15 residues. Trimming stripped 4 bases from V and 0 bases from J, with 13 bases between.

In its sample, this clone was seen once. This chain links TRBV11-2 with TRBJ2-7; 7 bases are a match to TRBD2. Trimming at V came to 5 bases and at J to 2 bases, leaving 9 bases not matched to a gene. Germline V gene data show CDR1 as SGHAT and CDR2 as FQNNGV. The length of the CDR3 is 15 residues. The CDR3 region is CASSLGGGKTYEQYF. The CDR3 nucleotides read TGTGCCAGCAGCCTTGGGGGGGGAAAGACCTACGAGCAGTACTTC. Full variable domain (remainder filled in from reference TRBV11-2 and TRBJ2-7): EAGVAQSPRYKIIEKRQSVAFWCNPISGHATLYWYQQILGQGPKLLIQFQNNGVVDDSQLPKDRFSAERLKGVDSTLKIQPAKLEDSAVYLCASSLGGGKTYEQYFGPGTRLTVT.

V usage is TRBV7-3 and J usage is TRBJ1-2, with unresolved D. Germline V CDR1 and CDR2: SGHTA, FQGTGA. Trimming took 5 bases from V and 4 from J, leaving 17 bases between them. The CDR3 is made up of 15 amino acids. The CDR3 DNA sequence: TGTGCCAGCAGCCCTCAGAGTGGAGGCGGCTATGGCTACACCTTC. Protein: CASSPQSGGGYGYTF.

The CDR3 region has the DNA TGTGCCAGCAGCGCCGACGGGGGAGATACGCAGTATTTT. This encodes CASSADGGDTQYF. The V call is TRBV7-9, the J call TRBJ2-3; possibly TRBD2 for D (6 bases). V was shortened by 5 bases and J by 5 bases, with 11 bases between the two germline ends. The germline CDR1 and CDR2 sequences are SEHNR and FQNEAQ (reference sequence). There are 13 residues in the CDR3.

As concerns this clone: The same CDR3 arises from other DNA sequences in this sample as well. The chain combines TRBV7-2 with TRBJ2-7; 9 bases are shared with TRBD2. CDR3 length equals 13 residues. Germline values: CDR1 SGHTA, CDR2 FQGNSA. J was trimmed by 5 bases and V by 5 bases; bases with no gene match: 4. The CDR3 sequence is CASSREREDEQYF. The CDR3, as DNA: TGTGCCAGCAGCCGCGAGCGGGAGGACGAGCAGTACTTC.

The gene calls are TRBV9 and TRBJ2-3; tentatively, D is TRBD2 (5 bases). V was pared by 2 bases and J by 5 bases, with 12 bases between. The germline gives CDR1 SGDLS, CDR2 YYNGEE. There are 14 residues in the CDR3. CDR3: CASSVRTWVDTQYF. CDR3 bases: TGTGCCAGCAGCGTTCGGACTTGGGTAGATACGCAGTATTTT. The entire variable domain, with the rest obtained from reference TRBV9 and TRBJ2-3, is as follows: DSGVTQTPKHLITATGQRVTLRCSPRSGDLSVYWYQQSLDQGLQFLIQYYNGEERAKGNILERFSAQQFPDLHSELNLSSLELGDSALYFCASSVRTWVDTQYFGPGTRLTVL.

The genes are TRBV6-5 and TRBJ1-2; 8 positions match TRBD1. Germline CDR1 reads MNHEY; CDR2 reads SVGAGI. The CDR3 consists of 15 residues. V was clipped by 8 bases and J by 6 bases; unmatched bases: 14. In nucleotides, the CDR3 is TGTGCCAGCGGAAGGACAGGGATGTTTGGGGATGGCTACACCTTC. It is translated as CASGRTGMFGDGYTF.

The V gene is TRBV27, the J gene TRBJ1-2, with TRBD1 as a possible D gene (6 bases). The CDR3 sequence is 15 residues long. Trimming pared 5 bases from V and 6 bases from J, leaving 19 bases between. The germline gives CDR1 MNHEY, CDR2 SMNVEV (reference sequence). CDR3 region: CASSPLSGGLDGYTF. The CDR3 coding sequence is TGTGCCAGCAGTCCCCTCAGCGGGGGCTTGGATGGCTACACCTTC.